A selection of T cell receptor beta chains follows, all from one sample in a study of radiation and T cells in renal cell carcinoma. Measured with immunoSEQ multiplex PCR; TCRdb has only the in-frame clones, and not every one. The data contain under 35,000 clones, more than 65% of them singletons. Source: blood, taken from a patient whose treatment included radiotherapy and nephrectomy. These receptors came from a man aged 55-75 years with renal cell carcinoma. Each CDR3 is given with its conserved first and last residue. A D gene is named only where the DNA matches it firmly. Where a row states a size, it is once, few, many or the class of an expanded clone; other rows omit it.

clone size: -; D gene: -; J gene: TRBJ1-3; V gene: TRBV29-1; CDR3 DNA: TGCAGCGTTGAAGTGGGGCGCTCTGGAAACACCATATATTTT; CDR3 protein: CSVEVGRSGNTIYF
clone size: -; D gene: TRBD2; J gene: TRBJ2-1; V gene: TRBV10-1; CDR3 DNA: TGCGCCAGCAGTGAGTCTAGCGGGAGCTCCTACAATGAGCAGTTCTTC; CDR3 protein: CASSESSGSSYNEQFF
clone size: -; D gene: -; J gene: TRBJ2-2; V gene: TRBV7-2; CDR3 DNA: TGTGCCAGCAAATGGGACACCGGGGAGCTGTTTTTT; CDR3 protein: CASKWDTGELFF
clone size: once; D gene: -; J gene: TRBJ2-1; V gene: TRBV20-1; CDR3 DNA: TGCAGTGCTAGGACGAGCACGGGGCAGTTCTTC; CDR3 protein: CSARTSTGQFF
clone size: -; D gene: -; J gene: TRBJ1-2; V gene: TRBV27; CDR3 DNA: TGTGCCAGCAGTCAACGAGGTGATCCTAACTATGGCTACACCTTC; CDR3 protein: CASSQRGDPNYGYTF
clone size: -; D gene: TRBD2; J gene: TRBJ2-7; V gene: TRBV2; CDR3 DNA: TGTGCCAGCAGTGCTTCTAGCGGTGGCGAGCAGTACTTC; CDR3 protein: CASSASSGGEQYF
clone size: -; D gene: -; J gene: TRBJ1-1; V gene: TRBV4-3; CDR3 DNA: TGCGCCAGCAGCCAAGAGGTAGCCCCAACCGGGGATAGAGGCACTGAAGCTTTCTTT; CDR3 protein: CASSQEVAPTGDRGTEAFF
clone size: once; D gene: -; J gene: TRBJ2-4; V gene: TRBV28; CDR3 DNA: TGTGCCAGCAGCCCACGTCCGGGGGCAGAGGGCAAAAACATTCAGTACTTC; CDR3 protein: CASSPRPGAEGKNIQYF
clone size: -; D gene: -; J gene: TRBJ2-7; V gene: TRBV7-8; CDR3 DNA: TGTGCCAGCAGCTCCAAGACCAGGGCCTACGAGCAGTACTTC; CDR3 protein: CASSSKTRAYEQYF
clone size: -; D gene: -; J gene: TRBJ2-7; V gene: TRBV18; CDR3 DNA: TGTGCCAGCTCACACGGTCCCCTCCACGAGCAGTACTTC; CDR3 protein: CASSHGPLHEQYF
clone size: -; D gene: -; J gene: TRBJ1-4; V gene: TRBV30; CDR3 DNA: TGTGCCTGGAGTGAGGGAGGTTGGGTGTTTTTT; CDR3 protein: CAWSEGGWVFF
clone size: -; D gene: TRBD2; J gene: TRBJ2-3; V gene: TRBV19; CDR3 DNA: TGTGCCAGTAATTCCGGGAGGGGGCAGTATTTT; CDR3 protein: CASNSGRGQYF
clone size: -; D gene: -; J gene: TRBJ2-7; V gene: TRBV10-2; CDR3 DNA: TGCGCCAGCAATGACAGGACCCCAGCCGAGCAGTACTTC; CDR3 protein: CASNDRTPAEQYF
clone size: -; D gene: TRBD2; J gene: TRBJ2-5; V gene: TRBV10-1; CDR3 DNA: TGCGCCAGCAGTGAGGAACTAGCGGGAGGTCAAGAGACCCAGTACTTC; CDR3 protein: CASSEELAGGQETQYF
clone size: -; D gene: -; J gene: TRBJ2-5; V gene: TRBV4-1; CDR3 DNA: TGCGCCAGCAGCCCCGGAGGGCAAGAGACCCAGTACTTC; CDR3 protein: CASSPGGQETQYF
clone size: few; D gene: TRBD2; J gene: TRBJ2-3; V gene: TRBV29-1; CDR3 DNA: TGCAGCGTTGAAGTCCAGCGGGAGGGCCGTCCAGATACGCAGTATTTT; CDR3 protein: CSVEVQREGRPDTQYF
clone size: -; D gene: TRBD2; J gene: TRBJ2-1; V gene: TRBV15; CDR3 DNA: TGTGCCACGACCGAGCGGGACTCCTACAATGAGCAGTTCTTC; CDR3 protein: CATTERDSYNEQFF
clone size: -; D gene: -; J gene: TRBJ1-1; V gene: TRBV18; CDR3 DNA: TGTGCCAGCTCGTCGGGGAAGGGTGGTGAAGCTTTCTTT; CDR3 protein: CASSSGKGGEAFF
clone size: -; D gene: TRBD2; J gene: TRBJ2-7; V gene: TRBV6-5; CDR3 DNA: TGTGCCGTTACTAGCGGGAGGAACTACGAGCAGTACTTC; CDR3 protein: CAVTSGRNYEQYF
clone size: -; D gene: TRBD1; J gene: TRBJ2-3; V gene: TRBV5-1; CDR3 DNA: TGCGCCAGCAGCTTTGGGGCCGGGACAGGGAGCGTTAGTGGCACAGATACGCAGTATTTT; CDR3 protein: CASSFGAGTGSVSGTDTQYF
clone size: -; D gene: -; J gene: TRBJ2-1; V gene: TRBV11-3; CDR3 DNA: TGTGCCAGCAGCACCCGGGACACGAGGGGATCCTACAATGAGCAGTTCTTC; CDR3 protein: CASSTRDTRGSYNEQFF
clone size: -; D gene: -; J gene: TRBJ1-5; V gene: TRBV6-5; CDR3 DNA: TGTGCCAGCAGCCCTAAGGGGAACCACCTTCAGCCCCAGCATTTT; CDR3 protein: CASSPKGNHLQPQHF
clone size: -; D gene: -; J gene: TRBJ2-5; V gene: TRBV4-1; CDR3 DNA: TGCGCCAGCAGCCAAGACTGGGGAGGGGGAGCGGGGGAGACCCAGTACTTC; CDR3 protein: CASSQDWGGGAGETQYF
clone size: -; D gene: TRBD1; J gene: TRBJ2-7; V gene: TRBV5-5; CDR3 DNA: TGTGCCAGCAGCTCCGGGACAGAATACGAGCAGTACTTC; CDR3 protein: CASSSGTEYEQYF
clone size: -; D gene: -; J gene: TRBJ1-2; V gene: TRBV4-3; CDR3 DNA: TGCGCCAGCAGCCAAGCGTTTCAAAGGCCAGATGGCTACACCTTC; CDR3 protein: CASSQAFQRPDGYTF
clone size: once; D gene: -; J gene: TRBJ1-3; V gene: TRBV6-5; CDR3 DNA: TGTGCCAGCAGTTCCCCCGCTGCTGGAAACACCATATATTTT; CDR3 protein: CASSSPAAGNTIYF
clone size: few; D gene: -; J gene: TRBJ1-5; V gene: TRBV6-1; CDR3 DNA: TGTGCCAGCAGTGAGGTGCCGGGACGACATTTT; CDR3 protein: CASSEVPGRHF
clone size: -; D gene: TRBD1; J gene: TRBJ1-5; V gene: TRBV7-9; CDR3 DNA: TGTGCCAGCAGCTGGACAGGGAGCAATCAGCCCCAGCATTTT; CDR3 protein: CASSWTGSNQPQHF